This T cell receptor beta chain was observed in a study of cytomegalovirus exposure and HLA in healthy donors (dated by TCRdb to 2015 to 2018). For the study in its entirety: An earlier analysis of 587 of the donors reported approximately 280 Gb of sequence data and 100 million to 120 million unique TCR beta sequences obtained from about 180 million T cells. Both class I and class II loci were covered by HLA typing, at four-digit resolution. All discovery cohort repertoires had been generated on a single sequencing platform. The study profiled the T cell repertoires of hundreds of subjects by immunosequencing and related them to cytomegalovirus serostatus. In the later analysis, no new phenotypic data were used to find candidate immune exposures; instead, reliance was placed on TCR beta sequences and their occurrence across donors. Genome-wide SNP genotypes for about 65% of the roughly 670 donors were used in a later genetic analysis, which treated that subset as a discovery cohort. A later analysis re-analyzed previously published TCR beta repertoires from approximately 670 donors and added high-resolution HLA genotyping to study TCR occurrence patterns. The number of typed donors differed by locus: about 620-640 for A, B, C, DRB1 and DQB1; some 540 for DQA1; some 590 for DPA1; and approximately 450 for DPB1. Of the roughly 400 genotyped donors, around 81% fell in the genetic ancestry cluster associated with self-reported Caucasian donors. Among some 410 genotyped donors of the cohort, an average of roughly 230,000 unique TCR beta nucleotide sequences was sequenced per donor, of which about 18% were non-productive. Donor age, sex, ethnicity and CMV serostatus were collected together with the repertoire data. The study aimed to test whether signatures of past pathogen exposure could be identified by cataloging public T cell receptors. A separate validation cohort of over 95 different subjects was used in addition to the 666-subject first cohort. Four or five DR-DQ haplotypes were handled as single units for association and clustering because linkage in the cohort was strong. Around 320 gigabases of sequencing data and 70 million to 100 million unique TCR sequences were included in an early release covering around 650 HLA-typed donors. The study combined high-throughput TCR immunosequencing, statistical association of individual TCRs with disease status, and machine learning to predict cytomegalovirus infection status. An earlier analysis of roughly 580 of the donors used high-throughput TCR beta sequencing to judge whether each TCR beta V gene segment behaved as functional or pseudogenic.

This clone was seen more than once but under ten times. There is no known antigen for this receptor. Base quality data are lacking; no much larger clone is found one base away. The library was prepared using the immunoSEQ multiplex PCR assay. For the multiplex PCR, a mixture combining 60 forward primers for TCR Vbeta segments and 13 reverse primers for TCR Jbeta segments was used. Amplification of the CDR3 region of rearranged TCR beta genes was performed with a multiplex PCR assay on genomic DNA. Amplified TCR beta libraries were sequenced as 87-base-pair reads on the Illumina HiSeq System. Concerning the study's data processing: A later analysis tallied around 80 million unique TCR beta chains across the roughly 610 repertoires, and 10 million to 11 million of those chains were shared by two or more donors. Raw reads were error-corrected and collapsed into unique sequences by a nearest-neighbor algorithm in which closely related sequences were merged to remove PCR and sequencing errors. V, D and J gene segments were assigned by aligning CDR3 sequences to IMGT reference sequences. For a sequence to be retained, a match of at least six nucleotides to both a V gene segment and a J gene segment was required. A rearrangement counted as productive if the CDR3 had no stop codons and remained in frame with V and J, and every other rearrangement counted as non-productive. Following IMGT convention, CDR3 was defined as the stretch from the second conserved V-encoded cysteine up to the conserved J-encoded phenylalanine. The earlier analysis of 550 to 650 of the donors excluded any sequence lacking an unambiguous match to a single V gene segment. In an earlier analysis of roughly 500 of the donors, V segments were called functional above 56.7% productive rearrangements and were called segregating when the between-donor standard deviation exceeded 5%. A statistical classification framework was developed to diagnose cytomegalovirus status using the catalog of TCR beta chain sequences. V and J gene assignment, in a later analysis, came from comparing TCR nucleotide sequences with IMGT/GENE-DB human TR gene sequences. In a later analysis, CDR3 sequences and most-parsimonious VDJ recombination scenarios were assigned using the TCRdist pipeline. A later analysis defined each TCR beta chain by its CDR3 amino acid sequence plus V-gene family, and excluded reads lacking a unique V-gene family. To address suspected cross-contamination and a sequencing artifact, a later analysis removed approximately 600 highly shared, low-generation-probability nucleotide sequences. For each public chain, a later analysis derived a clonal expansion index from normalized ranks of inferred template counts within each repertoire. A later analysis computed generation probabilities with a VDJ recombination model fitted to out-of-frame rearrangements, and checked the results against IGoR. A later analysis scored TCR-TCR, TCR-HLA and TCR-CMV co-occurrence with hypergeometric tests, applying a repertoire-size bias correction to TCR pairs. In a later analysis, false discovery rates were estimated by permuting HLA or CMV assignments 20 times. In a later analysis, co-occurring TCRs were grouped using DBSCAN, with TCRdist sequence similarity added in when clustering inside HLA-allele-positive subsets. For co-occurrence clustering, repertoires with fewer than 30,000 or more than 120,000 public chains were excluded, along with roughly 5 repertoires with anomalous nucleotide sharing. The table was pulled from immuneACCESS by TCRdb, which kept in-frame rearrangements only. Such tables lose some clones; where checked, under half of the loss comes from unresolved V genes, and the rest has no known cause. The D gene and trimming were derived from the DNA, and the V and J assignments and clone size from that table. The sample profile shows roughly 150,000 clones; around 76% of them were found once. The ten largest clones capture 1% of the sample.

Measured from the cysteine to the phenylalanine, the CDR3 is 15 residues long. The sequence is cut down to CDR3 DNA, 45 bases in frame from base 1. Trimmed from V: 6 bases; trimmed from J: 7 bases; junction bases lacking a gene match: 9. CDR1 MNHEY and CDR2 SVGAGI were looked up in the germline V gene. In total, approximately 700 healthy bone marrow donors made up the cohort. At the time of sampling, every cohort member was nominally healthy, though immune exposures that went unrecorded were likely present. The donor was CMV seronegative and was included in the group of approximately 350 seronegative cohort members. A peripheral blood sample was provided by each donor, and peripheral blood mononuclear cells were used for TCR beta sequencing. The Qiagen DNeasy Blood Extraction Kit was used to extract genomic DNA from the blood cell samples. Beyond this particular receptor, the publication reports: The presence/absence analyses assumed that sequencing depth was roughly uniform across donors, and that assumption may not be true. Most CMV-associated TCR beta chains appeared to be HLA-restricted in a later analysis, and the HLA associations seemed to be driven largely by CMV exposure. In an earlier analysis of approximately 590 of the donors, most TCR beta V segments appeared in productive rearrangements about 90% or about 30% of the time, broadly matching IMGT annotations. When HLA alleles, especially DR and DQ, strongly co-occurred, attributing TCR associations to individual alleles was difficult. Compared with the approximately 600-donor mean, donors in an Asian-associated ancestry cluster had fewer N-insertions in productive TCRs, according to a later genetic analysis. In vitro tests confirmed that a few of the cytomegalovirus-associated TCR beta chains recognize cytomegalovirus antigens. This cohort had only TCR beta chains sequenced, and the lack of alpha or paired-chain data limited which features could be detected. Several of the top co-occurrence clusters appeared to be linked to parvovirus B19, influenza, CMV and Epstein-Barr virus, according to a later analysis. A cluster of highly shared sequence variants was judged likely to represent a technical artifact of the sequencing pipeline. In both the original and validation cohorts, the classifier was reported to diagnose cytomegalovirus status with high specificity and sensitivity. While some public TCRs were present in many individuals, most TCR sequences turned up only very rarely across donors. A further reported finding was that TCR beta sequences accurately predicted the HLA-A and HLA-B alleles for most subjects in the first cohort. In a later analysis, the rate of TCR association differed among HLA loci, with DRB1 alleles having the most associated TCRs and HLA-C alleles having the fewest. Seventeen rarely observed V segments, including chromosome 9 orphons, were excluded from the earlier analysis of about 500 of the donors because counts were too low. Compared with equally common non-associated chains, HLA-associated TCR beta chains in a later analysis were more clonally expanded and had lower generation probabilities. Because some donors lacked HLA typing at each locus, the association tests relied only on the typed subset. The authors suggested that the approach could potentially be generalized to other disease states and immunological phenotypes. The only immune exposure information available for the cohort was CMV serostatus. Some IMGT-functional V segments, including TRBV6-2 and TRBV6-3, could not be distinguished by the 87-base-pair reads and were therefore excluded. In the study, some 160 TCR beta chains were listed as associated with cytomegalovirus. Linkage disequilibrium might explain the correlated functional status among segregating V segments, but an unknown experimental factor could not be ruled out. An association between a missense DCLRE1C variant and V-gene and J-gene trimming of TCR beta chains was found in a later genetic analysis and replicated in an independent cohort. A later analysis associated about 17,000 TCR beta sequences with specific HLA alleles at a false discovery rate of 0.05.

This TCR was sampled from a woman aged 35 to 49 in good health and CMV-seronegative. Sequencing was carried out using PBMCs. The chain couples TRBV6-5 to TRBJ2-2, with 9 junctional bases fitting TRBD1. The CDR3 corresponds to CASSVGTGSGGELFF. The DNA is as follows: TGTGCCAGCAGCGTCGGGACAGGGTCTGGCGGGGAGCTGTTTTTT.